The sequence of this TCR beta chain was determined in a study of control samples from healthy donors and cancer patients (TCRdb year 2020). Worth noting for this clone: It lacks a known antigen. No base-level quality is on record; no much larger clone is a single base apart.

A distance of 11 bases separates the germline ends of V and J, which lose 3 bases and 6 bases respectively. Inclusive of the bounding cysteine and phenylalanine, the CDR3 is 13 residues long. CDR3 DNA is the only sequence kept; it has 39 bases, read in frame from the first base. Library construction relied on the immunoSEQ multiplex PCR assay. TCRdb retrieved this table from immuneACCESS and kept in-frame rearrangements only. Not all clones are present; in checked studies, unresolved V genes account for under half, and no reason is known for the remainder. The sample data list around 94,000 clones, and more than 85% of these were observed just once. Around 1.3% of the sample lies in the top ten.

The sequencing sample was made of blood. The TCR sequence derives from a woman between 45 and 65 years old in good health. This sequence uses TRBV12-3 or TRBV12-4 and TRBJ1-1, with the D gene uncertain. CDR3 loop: CASSFQGWAEAFF. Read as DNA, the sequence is TGTGCCAGCAGTTTTCAAGGTTGGGCTGAAGCTTTCTTT.